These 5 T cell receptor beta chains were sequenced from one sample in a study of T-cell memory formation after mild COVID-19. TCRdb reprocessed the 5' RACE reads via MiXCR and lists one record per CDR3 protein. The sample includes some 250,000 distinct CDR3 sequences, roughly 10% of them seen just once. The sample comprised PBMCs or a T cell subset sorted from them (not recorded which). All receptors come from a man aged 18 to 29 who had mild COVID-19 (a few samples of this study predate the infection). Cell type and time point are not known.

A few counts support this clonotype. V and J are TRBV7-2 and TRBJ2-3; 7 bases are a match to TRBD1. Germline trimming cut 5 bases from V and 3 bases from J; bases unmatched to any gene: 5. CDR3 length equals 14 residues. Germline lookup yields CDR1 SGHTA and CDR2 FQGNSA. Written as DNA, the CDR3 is TGTGCCAGCAGCAGGGACAGCGGAACAGATACGCAGTATTTT. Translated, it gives CASSRDSGTDTQYF.

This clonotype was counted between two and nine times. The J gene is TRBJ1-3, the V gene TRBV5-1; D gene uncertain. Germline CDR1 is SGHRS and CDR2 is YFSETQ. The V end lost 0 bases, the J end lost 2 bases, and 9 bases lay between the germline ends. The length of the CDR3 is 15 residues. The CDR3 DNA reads TGCGCCAGCAGCTTGGAACAGACCCCTGGAAACACCATATATTTT. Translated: CASSLEQTPGNTIYF. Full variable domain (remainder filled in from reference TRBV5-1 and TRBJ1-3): KAGVTQTPRYLIKTRGQQVTLSCSPISGHRSVSWYQQTPGQGLQFLFEYFSETQRNKGNFPGRFSGRQFSNSRSEMNVSTLELGDSALYLCASSLEQTPGNTIYFGEGSWLTVV.

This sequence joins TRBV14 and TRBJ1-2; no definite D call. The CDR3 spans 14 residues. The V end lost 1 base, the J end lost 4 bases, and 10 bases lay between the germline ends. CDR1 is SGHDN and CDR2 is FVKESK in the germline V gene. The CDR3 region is CASSQANGPYGYTF. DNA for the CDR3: TGTGCCAGCAGCCAAGCTAATGGGCCCTATGGCTACACCTTC.

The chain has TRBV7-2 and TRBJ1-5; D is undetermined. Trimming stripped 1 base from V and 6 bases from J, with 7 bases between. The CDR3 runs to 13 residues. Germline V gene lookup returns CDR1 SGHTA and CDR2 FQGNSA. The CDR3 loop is CASSLVGRQPQHF. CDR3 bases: TGTGCCAGCAGCTTAGTGGGTCGTCAGCCCCAGCATTTT.

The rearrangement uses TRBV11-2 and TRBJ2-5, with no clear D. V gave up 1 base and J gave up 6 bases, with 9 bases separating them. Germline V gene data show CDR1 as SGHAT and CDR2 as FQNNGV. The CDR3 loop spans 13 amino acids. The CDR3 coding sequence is TGTGCCAGCAGCTTAGGGGGTCGCCAGACCCAGTACTTC. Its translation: CASSLGGRQTQYF.